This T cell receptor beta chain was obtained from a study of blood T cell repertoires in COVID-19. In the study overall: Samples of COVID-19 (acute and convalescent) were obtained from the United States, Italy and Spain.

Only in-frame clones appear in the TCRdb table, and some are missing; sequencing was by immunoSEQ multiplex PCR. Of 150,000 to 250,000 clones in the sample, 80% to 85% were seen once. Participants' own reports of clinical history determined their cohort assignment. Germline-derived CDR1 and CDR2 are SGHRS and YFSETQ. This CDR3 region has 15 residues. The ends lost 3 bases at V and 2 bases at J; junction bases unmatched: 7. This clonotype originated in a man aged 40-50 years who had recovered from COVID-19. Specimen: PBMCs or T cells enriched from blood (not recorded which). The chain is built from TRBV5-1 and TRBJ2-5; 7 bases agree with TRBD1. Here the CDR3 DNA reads TGCGCCAGCAGCTCCGGACAGGCGGGTCAAGAGACCCAGTACTTC. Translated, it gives CASSSGQAGQETQYF.